Listed here are 26 T cell receptor beta chains from one sample, sequenced in a study of memory CD4+ T cells and cytomegalovirus serostatus. The data were produced by immunoSEQ multiplex PCR, yet TCRdb's version contains in-frame clones alone and is incomplete. The data contain approximately 51,000 clones, 74% of them singletons. Single viable CD3+CD4+CD8-CD45RO+ cells were sorted as the memory CD4+ T cells. The sequencing input was memory CD4+ T cells from blood. The receptors here all came from an adult in good health and CMV-seropositive.

The V gene is TRBV11-2, the J gene TRBJ2-5; 7 bases align to TRBD1. The V gene's germline CDR1 is SGHAT and CDR2 FQNNGV. There are 15 residues in the CDR3. J lost 3 bases, V lost 5 bases, and 9 bases had no gene match. CDR3 region: CASSQLGQDEETQYF. DNA of the CDR3: TGTGCCAGCAGCCAACTAGGACAGGACGAAGAGACCCAGTACTTC. Using reference TRBV11-2 and TRBJ2-5 for the parts outside the CDR3, the full variable domain is EAGVAQSPRYKIIEKRQSVAFWCNPISGHATLYWYQQILGQGPKLLIQFQNNGVVDDSQLPKDRFSAERLKGVDSTLKIQPAKLEDSAVYLCASSQLGQDEETQYFGPGTRLLVL.

The chain links TRBV5-1 to TRBJ2-1; TRBD2 matches at 14 bases. The CDR3 is 15 amino acids. V lost 8 bases, J lost 8 bases, and 9 bases stayed unmatched. Germline V gives CDR1 SGHRS, CDR2 YFSETQ. CDR3 amino acids: CASSPGTSGGYEQFF. The CDR3, as DNA: TGCGCCAGTTCACCCGGGACTAGCGGGGGCTATGAGCAGTTCTTC.

This chain joins TRBV19 and TRBJ2-2; 10 bases line up with TRBD2. Germline CDR1 reads LNHDA; CDR2 reads SQIVND (reference sequence). V was pared by 5 bases and J by 3 bases, with 9 bases of the junction left unmatched. The CDR3 spans 17 residues. CDR3 sequence reads: CASSAESGGADTGELFF. The CDR3 bases are TGTGCCAGTAGTGCGGAGAGCGGGGGGGCCGACACCGGGGAGCTGTTTTTT.

This chain connects TRBV10-3 to TRBJ2-3; 8 bases are a match to TRBD2. The germline gives CDR1 ENHRY, CDR2 SYGVKD. The CDR3 has 13 residues. After removal of 8 bases from V and 4 bases from J, the junction contained 5 bases not matched to a gene. CDR3 sequence reads: CAIHPGGPDTQYF. The CDR3 coding sequence is TGTGCCATCCATCCGGGGGGGCCAGATACGCAGTATTTT.

The chain couples TRBV11-1 to TRBJ1-1; no clear D gene. Trimming took off 3 bases at V and 0 bases at J, with 14 bases between the two ends. This CDR3 comprises 16 residues. Germline V gene lookup returns CDR1 SGHAT and CDR2 FQDESV (reference sequence). CDR3 in amino acids: CASSFSPTAMNTEAFF. The CDR3 coding sequence is TGTGCCAGCAGCTTCTCTCCAACAGCAATGAACACTGAAGCTTTCTTT. Looking up the rest from reference TRBV11-1 and TRBJ1-1 gives the full variable domain: EAEVAQSPRYKITEKSQAVAFWCDPISGHATLYWYRQILGQGPELLVQFQDESVVDDSQLPKDRFSAERLKGVDSTLKIQPAELGDSAMYLCASSFSPTAMNTEAFFGQGTRLTVV.

The J gene is TRBJ1-2, the V gene TRBV5-1; 7 nucleotides match TRBD1. CDR1 and CDR2 from the germline V gene are SGHRS and YFSETQ. J lost 0 bases, V lost 3 bases, and 5 bases had no gene match. CDR3 length equals 15 residues. The CDR3 here is CASSWLGTANYGYTF. CDR3 in DNA: TGCGCCAGCAGCTGGCTGGGGACAGCTAACTATGGCTACACCTTC.

This clone was counted only a few times. The chain joins TRBV4-2 to TRBJ1-6, with 8 bases aligning to TRBD1. This CDR3 has 14 amino acids. The ends lost 1 base at V and 13 bases at J; junction bases unmatched: 6. Per germline, CDR1 LGHNA and CDR2 YNFKEQ. Here the CDR3 reads CASSQAQDRAPLHF. CDR3 sequence (DNA): TGTGCCAGCAGCCAAGCCCAGGACAGGGCCCCCCTCCACTTT.

This clone was observed once. V and J are TRBV7-9 and TRBJ2-3; unclear D gene. Germline CDR1 reads SEHNR; CDR2 reads FQNEAQ (reference sequence). CDR3 length equals 14 residues. V lost 0 bases and J 2 bases, leaving 6 bases between the germline ends. The CDR3 here is CASSLATDTDTQYF. The CDR3, as DNA: TGTGCCAGCAGCTTAGCGACTGACACAGATACGCAGTATTTT.

This chain connects TRBV5-1 to TRBJ2-7; TRBD1 matches at 9 bases. V trimming: 4 bases; J trimming: 6 bases; junction bases outside the gene matches: 11. The germline V gene has CDR1 SGHRS and CDR2 YFSETQ. The CDR3 runs to 15 residues. CDR3 nucleotide sequence: TGCGCCAGCAGCACGCCCGGGACAGGGCGCGGCGAGCAGTACTTC. The encoded protein is CASSTPGTGRGEQYF.

The chain carries TRBV7-9 and TRBJ1-1, with 9 bases aligning to TRBD1. The CDR3 contains 14 residues. CDR1 and CDR2 (germline): SEHNR, FQNEAQ (reference sequence). V was clipped by 3 bases and J by 5 bases; unmatched bases: 4. In DNA, the CDR3 is TGTGCCAGCAGCTTCGGACAGGGGTGGACTGAAGCTTTCTTT. This sequence encodes CASSFGQGWTEAFF.

This chain uses TRBV11-3 with TRBJ2-7; D could derive from TRBD1 or TRBD2 (6 bases each). The CDR3 is 14 residues long. Germline V gene data show CDR1 as SGHNT and CDR2 as YENEEA. Trimming stripped 2 bases from V and 3 bases from J, with 11 bases between. CDR3 coding DNA: TGTGCCAGCAGCTTAAGGGGGGACAACTACGAGCAGTACTTC. Translation: CASSLRGDNYEQYF. Supplemented by reference TRBV11-3 and TRBJ2-7, the full variable domain reads EAGVVQSPRYKIIEKKQPVAFWCNPISGHNTLYWYLQNLGQGPELLIRYENEEAVDDSQLPKDRFSAERLKGVDSTLKIQPAELGDSAVYLCASSLRGDNYEQYFGPGTRLTVT.

The V and J genes are TRBV6-1 and TRBJ2-2; 7 nucleotides match TRBD1. The J segment lost 2 bases and the V segment lost 5 bases, leaving 5 bases of the junction unmatched. The germline V gene encodes CDR1 MNHNS and CDR2 SASEGT. There are 15 residues in the CDR3. CDR3: CASSLGGSNTGELFF. The CDR3 region has the DNA TGTGCCAGCAGTCTAGGGGGCTCTAACACCGGGGAGCTGTTTTTT.

V gene TRBV6-4 combines with J gene TRBJ1-6; 7 nucleotides agree with TRBD1. The CDR3 runs 14 residues. Germline CDR1 is MRHNA and CDR2 is SNTAGT. The J segment lost 11 bases and the V segment lost 2 bases, leaving 6 bases of the junction unmatched. The chain's CDR3 is CASSDGNRGTPLHF. In DNA, the CDR3 is TGTGCCAGCAGTGACGGAAACAGGGGTACACCCCTCCACTTT.

The CDR3 coding sequence is TGCGCCAGCAGCTTAGGGACAGGGGGCAACACTGAAGCTTTCTTT. Translation gives CASSLGTGGNTEAFF. The gene calls are TRBV5-1 and TRBJ1-1, with 12 bases fitting TRBD1. Germline CDR1 SGHRS, CDR2 YFSETQ. The CDR3 sequence is 15 residues long. V lost 2 bases, J lost 2 bases, and 1 base stayed unmatched.

This rearrangement joins TRBV10-3 to TRBJ1-2; the D gene is possibly TRBD1 (6 bases). The germline V gene has CDR1 ENHRY and CDR2 SYGVKD. V was clipped by 3 bases and J by 8 bases, with 13 bases between them. This CDR3 has 13 amino acids. CDR3 sequence (DNA): TGTGCCATCAGTGATTACAAGGGGGACGGCTACACCTTC. It encodes CAISDYKGDGYTF.

V usage is TRBV5-1 and J usage is TRBJ2-3; 11 positions match TRBD1. The CDR3 spans 14 residues. The V and J ends lost 0 bases and 7 bases, in that order; junction bases with no gene match: 1. Germline V gives CDR1 SGHRS, CDR2 YFSETQ. The CDR3 sequence is CASSLGTGGNTQYF. The CDR3 bases are TGCGCCAGCAGCTTGGGGACAGGGGGCAATACGCAGTATTTT.

The rearrangement links TRBV7-9 to TRBJ1-5; D uncertain. Trimming removed 5 bases from V and 3 bases from J, with 5 bases in between. The germline V gene has CDR1 SEHNR and CDR2 FQNEAQ (reference sequence). This CDR3 region has 12 residues. The CDR3 is CASSLVNQPQHF. The CDR3 DNA reads TGTGCCAGCAGCCTAGTCAATCAGCCCCAGCATTTT.

This clone has only one observation. A junction boundary mismatches the germline segment, possibly from a read error. The rearrangement uses TRBV2 and TRBJ2-1; D remains unclear. Germline-derived CDR1 and CDR2 are SNHLY and FYNNEI. CDR3 length equals 15 residues. In DNA, the CDR3 is TGTGCCAGCAGCGAAGGACCTCTAAGGGCGGATGAGCAGTTCTTC. This gives the protein CASSEGPLRADEQFF.

The V gene is TRBV7-9, the J gene TRBJ1-2; D is uncertain. The CDR3 is 13 amino acids. Germline CDR1 SEHNR, CDR2 FQNEAQ (reference sequence). The V end was cut by 5 bases, the J end by 3 bases, with 10 bases between. The CDR3 coding sequence is TGTGCCAGCAGCATCGGGAATTACTATGGCTACACCTTC. Its protein product is CASSIGNYYGYTF.

The chain recombines TRBV7-3 with TRBJ2-5, with 7 bases that match TRBD1. There are 13 residues in the CDR3. Per the germline V gene, CDR1 is SGHTA and CDR2 is FQGTGA. V lost 5 bases and J lost 5; bases outside the gene matches: 5. The CDR3 reads CASSQGGSETQYF. DNA of the CDR3: TGTGCCAGCAGCCAAGGGGGCTCGGAGACCCAGTACTTC.

The gene calls are TRBV4-1 and TRBJ1-4; possible D gene TRBD1, 5 bases. The CDR3 extends over 17 amino acids. Trimming removed 6 bases from V and 0 bases from J, with 17 bases in between. Germline assignment: CDR1 MGHRA and CDR2 YSYEKL. As DNA, the CDR3 is TGCGCCAGCAGAGGGGACGGTTTCTATACAACTAATGAAAAACTGTTTTTT. Residues: CASRGDGFYTTNEKLFF.

The CDR3 DNA is TGTGCCAGCAGCTTAGCGAGCGACACTGGGTTGGCTCAGCCCCAGCATTTT. Its protein is CASSLASDTGLAQPQHF. The rearrangement links TRBV7-9 to TRBJ1-5, with no clear D. V shed 0 bases and J shed 6 bases, with 18 bases lying between them. The CDR3 consists of 17 residues. The germline gives CDR1 SEHNR, CDR2 FQNEAQ (reference sequence).

This clone was picked up a small number of times. CDR3 in DNA: TGCGCCAGCAGCCAGCGAGGGACTACTGAAGCTTTCTTT. Translated, it gives CASSQRGTTEAFF. The rearrangement joins TRBV4-1 to TRBJ1-1, with a possible D match to TRBD1 (5 bases). Between the trimmed V and J ends, which lost 3 bases and 5 bases, there was a span of 10 bases. CDR3 length equals 13 residues. From germline, CDR1 is MGHRA and CDR2 YSYEKL.

This clone was seen a single time. V gene TRBV6-6 combines with J gene TRBJ1-1; 8 nucleotides line up with TRBD1. The germline V gene encodes CDR1 MNHNY and CDR2 SVGAGI (reference sequence). V was pared by 2 bases and J by 1 base, with 3 bases of the junction left unmatched. The CDR3 sequence is 15 residues long. The CDR3 nucleotides read TGTGCCAGCAGTTACGACGGGACAGGGAACACTGAAGCTTTCTTT. This sequence encodes CASSYDGTGNTEAFF.

The gene calls are TRBV4-1 and TRBJ1-2; D gene unclear. Germline lookup yields CDR1 MGHRA and CDR2 YSYEKL. The CDR3 totals 16 residues. V was pared by 1 base and J by 8 bases, with 20 bases between. The CDR3: CASSQGLGSGEGGYTF. CDR3 coding DNA: TGCGCCAGCAGCCAAGGGCTCGGGAGTGGGGAGGGCGGCTACACCTTC.

The CDR3 loop reads CAISEYRAYGYTF. The DNA for the CDR3 is TGTGCCATCAGTGAGTATAGGGCCTACGGCTACACCTTC. The chain couples TRBV10-3 to TRBJ1-2; no clear D gene. From germline, CDR1 is ENHRY and CDR2 SYGVKD. The CDR3 runs 13 residues. V was pared by 1 base and J by 8 bases, with 11 bases between.